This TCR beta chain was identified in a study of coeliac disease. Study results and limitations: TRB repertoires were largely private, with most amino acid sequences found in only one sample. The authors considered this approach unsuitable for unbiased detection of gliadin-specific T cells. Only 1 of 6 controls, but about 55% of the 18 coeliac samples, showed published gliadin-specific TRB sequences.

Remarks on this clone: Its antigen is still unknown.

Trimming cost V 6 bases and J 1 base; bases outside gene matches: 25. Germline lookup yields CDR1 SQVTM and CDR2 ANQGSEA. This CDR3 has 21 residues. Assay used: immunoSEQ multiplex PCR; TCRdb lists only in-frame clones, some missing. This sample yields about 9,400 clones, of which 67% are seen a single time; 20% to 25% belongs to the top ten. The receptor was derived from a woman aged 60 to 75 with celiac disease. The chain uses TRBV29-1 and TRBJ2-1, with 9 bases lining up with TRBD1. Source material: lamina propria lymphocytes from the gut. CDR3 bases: TGCAGCGTAGAGAAGGGGTTCGGGACAGGGTGGCCCCCGGATTCCTACAATGAGCAGTTCTTC. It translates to CSVEKGFGTGWPPDSYNEQFF.